Detailed here is one T cell receptor (beta chain). V dropped 3 bases and J dropped 6; count of bases not matched to a gene: 6. The CDR3 consists of 13 residues. Germline values: CDR1 SGHDT, CDR2 YYEEEE. Method: immunoSEQ multiplex PCR; TCRdb's copy keeps in-frame clones and lacks some. The sample comprises 150,000 to 200,000 clones, approximately 83% of which are singletons, and over 10% rests with the top ten. The entry originates in a study of blood T cell repertoires in COVID-19. The overall study: Nucleic acid was either cDNA or gDNA, and it came from T cells, B-cell-depleted T cells, or PBMCs.

This clonotype was sampled from a woman aged 55-70 years who had recovered from COVID-19. The sequenced material came from PBMCs or T cells enriched from blood (not recorded which). The chain recombines TRBV5-6 with TRBJ2-7, with 7 bases lining up with TRBD1. Written as DNA, the CDR3 is TGTGCCAGCAGCTACCAGGGGGTCCGCGAGCAGTACTTC. This encodes CASSYQGVREQYF.